This paragraph reports one T cell receptor beta chain. The antigen this receptor binds is unknown. The record has no base qualities; no much larger clone is one base away. The CDR3 regions of human TCRbeta chains were analyzed by immunosequencing. Per the authors' processing: TCRs in the repertoires were compared against a reference library of SARS-CoV-2-specific TCRs that had been generated with the MIRA antigen-specificity platform. Breadth was defined as the fraction of unique TCRs that were SARS-CoV-2-associated, and depth was defined as the fraction of total T cells that were SARS-CoV-2-associated. Using the MIRA data, each spike-specific TCR was assigned both to the spike region to which the TCR was reactive and to a CD4 or CD8 class. Log10-transformed breadth and depth values were compared by one-way ANOVA with Sidak's multiple comparisons tests. TCRdb retrieved this table from immuneACCESS and kept in-frame rearrangements only. Not all clones are present; in checked studies, unresolved V genes account for under half, and no reason is known for the remainder. That table gives V, J and clone size, and the DNA gave D and trimming. This sample gives approximately 100,000 clones in total; 90% to 95% of them show up just once. Less than 2.5% of the sample is held by the ten biggest clonotypes.

The data are from a study of T cell responses to AZD1222 COVID-19 vaccine (TCRdb year 2021). As for the study more broadly: AZD1222 recipients with second doses at about 4 weeks or about 12 weeks were pooled, because spike-specific TCR depth and breadth did not differ between schedules. TCR sequencing covered approximately 230 trial participants: 200 to 220 given two doses of AZD1222 and some 25 given two doses of MenACWY control vaccine. Trial participants were enrolled by age into 18-55, 56-69 and 70-plus year subgroups, with around 150, 28 and 57 TCR-sequenced participants respectively. Study-wide conclusions, independent of this receptor: Most participants were white British and females outnumbered males, and the authors suggested that clonal diversity may have been underestimated. CD4 TCRs associated with the vaccine covered the entire spike protein, and the dominant responses were in regions 160-218 and 743-854. Reportedly, close to half of the unique spike-specific TCRs recognized epitopes lying outside the regions that are mutated in the B.1.351 and B.1.1.7 variants. Because no samples from the day 14 peak response were available, repertoires could be characterized only after the peak T cell response. The 56-69-year group was small, and its depth increase did not reach significance, likely because of low power. After two AZD1222 doses, spike-specific TCR breadth and depth were significantly higher than at day 0 and than in MenACWY recipients. Conclusions about previously exposed vaccinees were limited because only a handful of AZD1222 recipients were SARS-CoV-2 seropositive at baseline.

The time point tag for this specimen amounts to: baseline before first vaccination. The vaccinee samples were drawn from two UK trials, COV001 and COV002, one of which was a single-blind randomized controlled phase 2/3 trial testing AZD1222 (ChAdOx1 nCoV-19) in healthy adults. For TCRbeta chain sequencing, PBMC samples were collected from trial participants at day 0 and at day 28 after the second dose. The CDR3 numbers 13 residues from cysteine through phenylalanine. Of the read, only the CDR3 DNA is kept; its 39 bases are in frame from base 1. Reading the germline V gene gives CDR1 KGHSH and CDR2 LQKENI. Deletion took 6 bases off V and 3 bases off J, with a span of 11 bases between the germline ends.

The receptor's source is an adult in good health. Material: peripheral blood, obtained on day 0 of AZD1222 vaccination. The V and J genes are TRBV18 and TRBJ1-2; the D gene is perhaps TRBD1, on 5 matching bases. Here is the DNA: TGTGCCAGCTCCTCGAGGGGAGACTATGGCTACACCTTC. Translated, this is CASSSRGDYGYTF.